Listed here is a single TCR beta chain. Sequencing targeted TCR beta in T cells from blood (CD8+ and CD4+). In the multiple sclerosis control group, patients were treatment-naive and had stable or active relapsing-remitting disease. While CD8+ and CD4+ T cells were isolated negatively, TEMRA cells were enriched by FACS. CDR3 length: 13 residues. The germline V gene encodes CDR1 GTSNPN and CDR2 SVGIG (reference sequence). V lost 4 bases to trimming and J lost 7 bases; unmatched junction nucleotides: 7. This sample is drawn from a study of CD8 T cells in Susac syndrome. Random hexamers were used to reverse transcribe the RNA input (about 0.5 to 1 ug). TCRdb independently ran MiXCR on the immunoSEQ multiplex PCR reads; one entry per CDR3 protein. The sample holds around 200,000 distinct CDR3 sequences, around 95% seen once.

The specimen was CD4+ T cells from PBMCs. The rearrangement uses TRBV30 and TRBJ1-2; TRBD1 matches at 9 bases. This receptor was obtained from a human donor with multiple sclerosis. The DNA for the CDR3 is TGTGCCTGGACCGGGACAGGGTCATTTGGCTACACCTTC. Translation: CAWTGTGSFGYTF.